Here is one T cell receptor (beta chain) with its context. Its antigen is unknown. This sample was taken from a study of T cells in Graves' hyperthyroidism and ophthalmopathy. General study findings and limits: The model foresaw ophthalmopathy a median roughly 6.5 months prior to onset. Most thyroid clonotypes expanded above 0.001 appeared in blood too.

Amplification of TCR beta CDR3 regions was performed using RNA transcripts as template. Researchers ran a first-round RT-PCR on the TCR CDR3 using the HTBI primer set. TCRdb reanalysed the multiplex PCR reads using MiXCR and keeps one entry per CDR3 protein. The sample consists of about 360,000 distinct CDR3 sequences, around 13% of them appearing once. Trimming took 1 base from V and 0 from J, leaving 14 bases between them. The CDR3 has 17 amino acids. In germline, CDR1 is MGHDK, CDR2 SYGVNS. Graves' hyperthyroidism qualified as stable when ophthalmopathy did not progress within 18 months. The PBMCs were taken from around 9.1 ml of fresh peripheral blood.

The V and J genes are TRBV25-1 and TRBJ2-3, with D possibly being TRBD1 (6 bases). The sequence was collected from a woman under 30 with Graves' hyperthyroidism. Sequenced: blood. CDR3 sequence: CASSESRGTYSTDTQYF. The CDR3 DNA follows: TGTGCCAGCAGTGAATCGAGAGGGACATACAGCACAGATACGCAGTATTTT.